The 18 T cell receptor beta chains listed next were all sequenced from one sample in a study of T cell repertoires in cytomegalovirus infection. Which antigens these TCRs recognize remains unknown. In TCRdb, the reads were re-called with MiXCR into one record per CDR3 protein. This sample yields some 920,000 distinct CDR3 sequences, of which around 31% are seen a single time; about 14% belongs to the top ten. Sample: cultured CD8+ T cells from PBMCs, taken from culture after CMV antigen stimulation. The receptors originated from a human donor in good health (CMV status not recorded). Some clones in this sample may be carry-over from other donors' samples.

This chain's CDR3 is CAISVPQGASYNEQFF. The CDR3 DNA sequence: TGTGCCATCAGTGTTCCACAGGGGGCATCCTACAATGAGCAGTTCTTC. The V and J genes are TRBV10-3 and TRBJ2-1; 9 bases are a match to TRBD1. The germline V gene has CDR1 ENHRY and CDR2 SYGVKD. Unmatched junction bases numbered 5, after V lost 4 bases and J lost 1 base. This CDR3 comprises 16 residues.

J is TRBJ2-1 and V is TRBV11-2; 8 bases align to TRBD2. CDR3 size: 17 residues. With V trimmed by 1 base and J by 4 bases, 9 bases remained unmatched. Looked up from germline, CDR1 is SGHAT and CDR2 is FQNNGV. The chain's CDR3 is CASSLGEAGDEYNEQFF. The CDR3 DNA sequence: TGTGCCAGCAGCTTAGGGGAAGCGGGGGACGAATACAATGAGCAGTTCTTC.

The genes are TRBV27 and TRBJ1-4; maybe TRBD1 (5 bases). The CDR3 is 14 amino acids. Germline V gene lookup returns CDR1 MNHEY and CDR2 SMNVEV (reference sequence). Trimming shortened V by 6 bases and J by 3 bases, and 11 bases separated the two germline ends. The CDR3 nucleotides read TGTGCCAGCAGCCCACCGGGACCTAATGAAAAACTGTTTTTT. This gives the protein CASSPPGPNEKLFF. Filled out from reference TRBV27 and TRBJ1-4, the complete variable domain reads EAQVTQNPRYLITVTGKKLTVTCSQNMNHEYMSWYRQDPGLGLRQIYYSMNVEVTDKGDVPEGYKVSRKEKRNFPLILESPSPNQTSLYFCASSPPGPNEKLFFGSGTQLSVL.

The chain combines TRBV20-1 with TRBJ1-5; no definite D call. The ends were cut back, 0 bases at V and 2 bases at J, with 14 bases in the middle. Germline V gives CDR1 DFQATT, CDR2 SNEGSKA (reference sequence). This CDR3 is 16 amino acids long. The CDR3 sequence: CSARDVREEGNQPQHF. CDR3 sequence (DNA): TGCAGTGCTAGAGATGTCCGCGAGGAAGGCAATCAGCCCCAGCATTTT.

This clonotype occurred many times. Written as DNA, the CDR3 is TGTGCCAGCAGCACAGCTTCCTCGAACACTGAAGCTTTCTTT. It yields the protein CASSTASSNTEAFF. J is TRBJ1-1 and V is TRBV7-9; no clear D. The length of the CDR3 is 14 residues. Germline V gene lookup returns CDR1 SEHNR and CDR2 FQNEAQ (reference sequence). V lost 5 bases, J lost 1 base, and 11 bases lay in between.

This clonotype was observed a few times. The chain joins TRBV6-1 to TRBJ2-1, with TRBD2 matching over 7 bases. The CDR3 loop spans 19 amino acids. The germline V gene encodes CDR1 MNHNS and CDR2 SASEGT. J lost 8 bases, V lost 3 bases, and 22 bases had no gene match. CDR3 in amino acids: CASSDSAFGGWSDTDEQFF. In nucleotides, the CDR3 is TGTGCCAGCAGTGATTCCGCGTTCGGGGGGTGGTCCGATACGGATGAGCAGTTCTTC.

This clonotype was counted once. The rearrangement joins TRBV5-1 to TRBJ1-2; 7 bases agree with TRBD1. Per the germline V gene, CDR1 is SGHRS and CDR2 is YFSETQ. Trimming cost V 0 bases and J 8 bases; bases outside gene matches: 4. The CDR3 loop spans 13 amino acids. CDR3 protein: CASSLADREGYTF. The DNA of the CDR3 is TGCGCCAGCAGCTTGGCCGACAGGGAGGGCTACACCTTC.

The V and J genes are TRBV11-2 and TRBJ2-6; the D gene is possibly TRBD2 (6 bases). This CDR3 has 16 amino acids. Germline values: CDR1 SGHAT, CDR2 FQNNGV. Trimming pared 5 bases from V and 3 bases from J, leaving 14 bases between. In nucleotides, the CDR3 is TGTGCCAGCAGCCTTACGGGGGAGCGTGGGGCCAACGTCCTGACTTTC. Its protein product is CASSLTGERGANVLTF.

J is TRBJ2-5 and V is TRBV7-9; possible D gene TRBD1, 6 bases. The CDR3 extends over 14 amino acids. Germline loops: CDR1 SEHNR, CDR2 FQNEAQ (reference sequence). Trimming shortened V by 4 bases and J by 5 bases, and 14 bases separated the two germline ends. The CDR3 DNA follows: TGTGCCAGCAGCTCCCGGGACAAAGGGGAGACCCAGTACTTC. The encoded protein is CASSSRDKGETQYF.

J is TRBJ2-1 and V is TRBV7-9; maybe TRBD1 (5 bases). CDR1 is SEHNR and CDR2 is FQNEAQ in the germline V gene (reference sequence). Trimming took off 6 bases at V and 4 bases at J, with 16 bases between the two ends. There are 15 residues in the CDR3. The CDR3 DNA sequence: TGTGCCAGCAGACTTACACAGGCCCTGTACAATGAGCAGTTCTTC. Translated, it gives CASRLTQALYNEQFF. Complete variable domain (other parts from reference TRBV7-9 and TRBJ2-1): DTGVSQNPRHKITKRGQNVTFRCDPISEHNRLYWYRQTLGQGPEFLTYFQNEAQLEKSRLLSDRFSAERPKGSFSTLEIQRTEQGDSAMYLCASRLTQALYNEQFFGPGTRLTVL.

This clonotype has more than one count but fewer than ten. Here the CDR3 DNA reads TGTGCCAGCAGTCCCCTTCGACAGAACACTGAAGCTTTCTTT. Translation gives CASSPLRQNTEAFF. This rearrangement joins TRBV28 to TRBJ1-1; no reliable D call. Trimming pared 5 bases from V and 1 base from J, leaving 11 bases between. Germline assignment: CDR1 MDHEN and CDR2 SYDVKM. This CDR3 has 14 amino acids.

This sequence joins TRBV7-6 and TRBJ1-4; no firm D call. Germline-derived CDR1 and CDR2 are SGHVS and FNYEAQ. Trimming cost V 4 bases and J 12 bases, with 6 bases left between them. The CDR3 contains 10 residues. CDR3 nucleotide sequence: TGTGCCAGCAGCTCCGCGGAACTGTTTTTT. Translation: CASSSAELFF.

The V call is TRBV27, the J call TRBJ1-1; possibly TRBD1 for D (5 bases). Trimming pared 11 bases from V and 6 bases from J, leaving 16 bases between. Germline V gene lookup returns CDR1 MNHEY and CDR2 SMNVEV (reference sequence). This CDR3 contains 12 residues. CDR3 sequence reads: CALVGPGSEAFF. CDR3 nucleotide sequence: TGTGCCCTTGTGGGGCCAGGATCTGAAGCTTTCTTT.

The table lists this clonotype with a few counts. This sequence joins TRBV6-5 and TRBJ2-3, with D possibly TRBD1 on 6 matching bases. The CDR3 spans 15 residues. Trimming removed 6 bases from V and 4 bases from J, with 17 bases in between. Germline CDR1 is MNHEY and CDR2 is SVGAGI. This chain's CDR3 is CASREQGRLPDTQYF. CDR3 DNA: TGTGCCAGCAGGGAACAGGGTCGCTTACCAGATACGCAGTATTTT.

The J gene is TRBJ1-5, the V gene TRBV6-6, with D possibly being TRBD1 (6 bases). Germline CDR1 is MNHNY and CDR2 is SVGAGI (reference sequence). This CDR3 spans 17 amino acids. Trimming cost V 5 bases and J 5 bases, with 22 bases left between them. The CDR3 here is CASSRKSGQSLDQPQHF. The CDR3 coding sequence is TGTGCCAGCAGTCGAAAGTCGGGACAAAGTCTCGATCAGCCCCAGCATTTT.

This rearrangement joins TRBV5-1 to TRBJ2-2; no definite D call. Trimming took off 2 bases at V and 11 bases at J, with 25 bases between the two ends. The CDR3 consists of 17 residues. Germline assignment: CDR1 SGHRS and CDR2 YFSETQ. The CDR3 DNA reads TGCGCCAGCAGCTTCGGTATTACGGCCAGGTGGCAAGGCGAGCTGTTTTTT. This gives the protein CASSFGITARWQGELFF.

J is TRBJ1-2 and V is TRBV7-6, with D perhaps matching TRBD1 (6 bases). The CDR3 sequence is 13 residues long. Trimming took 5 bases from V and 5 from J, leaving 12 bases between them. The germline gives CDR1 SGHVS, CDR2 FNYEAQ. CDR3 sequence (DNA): TGTGCCAGCAGCGACAGACAGGATTATGGCTACACCTTC. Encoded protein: CASSDRQDYGYTF.

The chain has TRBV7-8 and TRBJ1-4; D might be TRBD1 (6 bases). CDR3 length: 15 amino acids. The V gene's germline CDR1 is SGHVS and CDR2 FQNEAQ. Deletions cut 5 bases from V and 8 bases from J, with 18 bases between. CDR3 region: CASSPPGGAEEKLFF. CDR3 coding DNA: TGTGCCAGCAGCCCTCCCGGGGGGGCGGAGGAAAAACTGTTTTTT.